This T cell receptor (beta chain) was sequenced during a study of shared clonotypes between healthy human individuals (dated by TCRdb to 2018 to 2020). Background for the entire study: The cohort comprised a couple of women and a few men aged 18 to 49 years. For each donor, CD4 naive and CD4 memory were each given three plates, CD8 naive was given two plates, and CD8 memory was given one plate. The study deeply sequenced blood TCR repertoires of five healthy adults to estimate repertoire size and the extent of clonotype sharing between individuals. Libraries were prepared and TCR repertoires were sequenced by different laboratories using diverse techniques, in order to increase sequencing depth and limit assay-specific biases. Between about 0.94 and 8.9 billion PBMCs per donor were obtained by leukapheresis.

The donors were healthy, HIV-negative adults with no recently reported acute infections or vaccinations. Every donor was a Caucasian adult residing in Nashville, Tennessee, USA. CD8 memory samples consisted of magnetically selected CD45RO+ cells combined with CCR7-negative CD45RA+ effector memory (TemRA) cells. Blood was obtained by leukapheresis, after which PBMCs were separated by Ficoll-Histopaque density gradient centrifugation and cryopreserved in liquid nitrogen vapor phase. Analytical flow cytometry was used to check the purity and quantity of every magnetically sorted T cell population. From each sorted fraction, genomic DNA was isolated and quantified by UV absorbance on a Nanodrop 2000c. Using the deep immunoSEQ assay, multiplex PCR amplified TCR CDR3 regions from genomic DNA. Genomic DNA extracted from each cell subset was distributed evenly over all wells of several immunoSEQ 96-well plates, and each plate served as one replicate. Each replicate PCR for sorted subsets received 150 to 250 ng genomic DNA, equal to about 30,000 T cell genomes. Purified libraries were measured with a Qubit 3.0 fluorometer, size-checked on a Bioanalyzer 2100, and measured again with the KAPA Library Quantification kit. Every immunoSEQ 96-well plate was sequenced on a dedicated single-read 150-cycle Illumina NextSeq 550 flow cell. Under the source paper's analysis protocol: The immunoSEQ output contained only junctional sequences without quality scores, so filtering could not match that applied to full-length reads. To assign V/J genes and CDR3, sequences were annotated against IMGT germline references using PyIR, a Python wrapper for IgBLAST v1.9. Any read was removed if the V/J assignment was weak (E-value above 1e-6), the CDR3 was missing, or the read contained stop codons, out-of-frame junctions, or ambiguous translated residues. V3J clonotypes were defined as sequences sharing the same inferred V gene, J gene, and CDR3 amino acid sequence. To compute the percentage overlap between repertoires, the number of shared unique clonotypes was divided by the size of the smaller repertoire. RTK rarefaction, the Chao1 estimator, and Recon v2.1 estimates of unobserved clonotypes were used to assess repertoire richness. OLGA was used to compute generation probabilities for all TCRbeta clonotypes that the gDNA method yielded from a handful of donors. The immuneACCESS repertoire file appears here via TCRdb, limited to in-frame rearrangements. These files lack a portion of the clones; in checked studies, under half of the deficit traces to unresolved V genes, and the cause of the others is not known. The V and J calls and clone size were taken over from that table, and D and trimming were inferred from the DNA. This sample has tens of thousands of clones in its table, and about 63% of those were observed once. The biggest ten clones account for 51% of the sample.

Ten or more counts support this clone. Its antigen target is currently unknown. Base qualities are not at hand, and no much larger clone is one base apart. Including the terminal cysteine and phenylalanine, the CDR3 comprises 13 residues. Left in the record is the CDR3 DNA by itself, 39 bases read in frame from the first base. V sheds 2 bases and J sheds 4 bases, leaving 5 bases between their ends. Per the germline V gene, MNHNS is the CDR1 and SASEGT is the CDR2. What the authors observed across the whole study: Rarefaction of sorted-subset datasets indicated incomplete sequencing despite the large sequencing depth. Higher generation probabilities were observed for clonotypes shared by all four sorted-subset donors than for non-shared clonotypes. Sampling was restricted to blood, and TCR repertoires in tissues likely differ from the TCR repertoires found in blood. Because the study included a small number of donors, the genetic and exposure-history diversity represented was limited. Based on pairwise subsampling, the degree of clonotype sharing among donors was expected to be affected by sequencing depth. Naive subsets generally had larger estimated clonotype richness than memory subsets. When a few donors were compared, the shared fraction of clonotypes was roughly 4.8% for naive CD4, about 4% for naive CD8, 2.3% for memory CD4, and around 0.37% for memory CD8.

The receptor was isolated from a man in his thirties or forties in good health. Sequenced sample: memory CD8+ T cells sorted from blood. What the cell subset or site label conveys for this sample: CD45RO+ cells pooled with CCR7-negative TemRA cells. The chain is made from TRBV6-1 and TRBJ1-4, with the D gene too uncertain to name. The CDR3 protein is CASSERDNEKLFF. The DNA is as follows: TGTGCCAGCAGTGAAAGGGATAATGAAAAACTGTTTTTT.